The TCR beta chain under discussion was sequenced for a study of OX40 agonist ivuxolimab in advanced cancers. In the study overall: Hepatocellular carcinoma, melanoma, renal cell or head and neck cancer affected the dose-escalation patients.

This CDR3 contains 14 residues. Germline V gene sequence: CDR1 MDHEN, CDR2 SYDVKM. Trimming left V 5 bases short and J 5 bases short, with 15 bases between. Study-wide results and caveats: CD4+ and CD8+ blood T cells expanded clonally by week 6 at 0.1 to 3.0 mg/kg. Among expanded peripheral T cells, antigen specificity went undetermined.

This clone was seen a handful of times. The antigen is undetermined. TCRdb's table, derived via immunoSEQ multiplex PCR, lists solely in-frame clones and lacks some. This table holds 73,000 or so clones, approximately 79% found once. The sample was CD4+ or CD8+ T cells sorted from blood, taken in a trial of the OX40 agonist ivuxolimab. The chain uses TRBV28 and TRBJ1-1; D perhaps matches TRBD1 (6 bases). This clonotype originated in an adult with an advanced solid tumor such as melanoma, head and neck, liver or kidney cancer. The CDR3 spells CASSVTGRETEAFF. DNA for the CDR3: TGTGCCAGCAGTGTTACAGGGCGAGAAACTGAAGCTTTCTTT.